This entry lists 13 T cell receptor beta chains sequenced from one sample in a study of blood T cells in healthy people across ages. Using a J-beta primer mix together with a sample-barcoded 5' primer, a second PCR was run for roughly 6 to 12 cycles. TCRdb fed the 5' RACE reads into MiXCR, producing one record per CDR3 protein. The sample contains about 1.4 million distinct CDR3 sequences, approximately 60% of which appear only once. Sequenced input: blood. The receptors here all came from a man aged 18 to 30 in good health.

The genes are TRBV3-1 and TRBJ2-3; possibly TRBD1 for D (6 bases). CDR1 and CDR2 (germline): LGHDT, YNNKEL (reference sequence). The CDR3 loop spans 12 amino acids. The ends were cut back, 3 bases at V and 14 bases at J, with 15 bases in the middle. In DNA form, the CDR3 reads TGTGCCAGCAGCCACCCGGACAGTAATGCGTATTTT. Translation gives CASSHPDSNAYF.

The chain joins TRBV4-2 to TRBJ2-7; D perhaps matches TRBD1 (5 bases). V was trimmed by 1 base and J by 6 bases, leaving 7 bases between them. There are 12 residues in the CDR3. Germline V gene data show CDR1 as LGHNA and CDR2 as YNFKEQ. CDR3: CASSQGRVEQYF. CDR3 sequence (DNA): TGTGCCAGCAGCCAAGGCAGGGTCGAGCAGTACTTC.

The rearrangement links TRBV29-1 to TRBJ2-3; weak D call: TRBD2 (6 bases). The CDR3 spans 13 residues. Trimming removed 4 bases at V and 4 bases at J, with 12 bases between. Germline CDR1 reads SQVTM; CDR2 reads ANQGSEA. CDR3 region: CSVAGLAADTQYF. The CDR3 DNA follows: TGCAGCGTTGCGGGACTCGCAGCAGATACGCAGTATTTT.

The rearrangement uses TRBV7-8 and TRBJ2-3; TRBD2 aligns across 12 bases. Trimming took 4 bases from V and 9 from J; bases not matched to a gene: 2. Germline V gene lookup returns CDR1 SGHVS and CDR2 FQNEAQ. This CDR3 has 13 residues. The CDR3 DNA reads as TGTGCCAGCAGCTGCCTAGCGGGGGGGACGCAGTATTTT. Translating gives CASSCLAGGTQYF.

The V gene is TRBV12-3 or TRBV12-4, the J gene TRBJ1-4; D is ambiguous. The CDR3 has 15 amino acids. V was cut by 5 bases and J by 2 bases, with 12 bases left in between. The CDR3 is CASSRPGWTNEKLFF. The CDR3 nucleotides are TGTGCCAGCAGTCGCCCGGGGTGGACTAATGAAAAACTGTTTTTT.

This chain connects TRBV7-9 to TRBJ1-1; weak D call: TRBD1 (6 bases). The V gene's germline CDR1 is SEHNR and CDR2 FQNEAQ (reference sequence). The germline V and J ends were trimmed by 5 bases and 4 bases, with 11 bases remaining between them. The CDR3 consists of 13 residues. The CDR3: CASSTSGVTEAFF. The DNA for the CDR3 is TGTGCCAGCAGCACATCAGGGGTCACTGAAGCTTTCTTT.

The table lists this clonotype with a few counts. The chain links TRBV12-3 or TRBV12-4 to TRBJ2-1; maybe TRBD2 (6 bases). The V end was cut by 5 bases, the J end by 4 bases, with 15 bases between. The CDR3 runs to 15 residues. As DNA, the CDR3 is TGTGCCAGCAGTCCCTCGCGGCGGGGTTACAATGAGCAGTTCTTC. Protein: CASSPSRRGYNEQFF.

This clonotype was seen repeatedly, ten times or more. CDR3 amino acids: CASSQNTDTQYF. CDR3 DNA: TGTGCCAGCAGCCAGAACACAGATACGCAGTATTTT. The V call is TRBV9, the J call TRBJ2-3; D gene ambiguous. V lost 4 bases and J lost 2, with 5 bases in between. Germline loops: CDR1 SGDLS, CDR2 YYNGEE. The CDR3 contains 12 residues.

With regard to this clonotype: The junction shows a germline mismatch at one end, possibly a read error. The chain couples TRBV6-2 or TRBV6-3 to TRBJ1-6; D uncertain. In germline, CDR1 is MNHEY, CDR2 SVGEGT. The CDR3 spans 14 residues. CDR3 amino acids: CASSVGSSNSPLHF. The CDR3 DNA reads as TGTGCCAGCAGTGTCGGCAGCTCCAATTCACCCCTCCACTTC.

The table lists this clonotype with a few counts. The rearrangement links TRBV7-6 to TRBJ2-1, with D perhaps matching TRBD1 (6 bases). With 5 bases removed from V and 0 bases from J, the gap between germline ends came to 14 bases. The CDR3 is 16 residues long. Germline values: CDR1 SGHVS, CDR2 FNYEAQ. The CDR3, as DNA: TGTGCCAGCAGCCGCCGACAGGAAAGCTCCTACAATGAGCAGTTCTTC. This sequence encodes CASSRRQESSYNEQFF.

This sequence joins TRBV7-2 and TRBJ1-1, with D perhaps matching TRBD1 (5 bases). V lost 5 bases, J lost 6 bases, and 16 bases lay in between. The CDR3 totals 14 residues. Germline lookup yields CDR1 SGHTA and CDR2 FQGNSA. This CDR3 reads CASSPRAGGSEAFF. DNA for the CDR3: TGTGCCAGCAGCCCCAGGGCCGGAGGGTCTGAAGCTTTCTTT. Full variable domain (remainder filled in from reference TRBV7-2 and TRBJ1-1): GAGVSQSPSNKVTEKGKDVELRCDPISGHTALYWYRQSLGQGLEFLIYFQGNSAPDKSGLPSDRFSAERTGGSVSTLTIQRTQQEDSAVYLCASSPRAGGSEAFFGQGTRLTVV.

The J gene is TRBJ2-4, the V gene TRBV5-1; the D is unclear. TRBJ2-7 explains the end of the DNA better; the J call may be wrong. Germline lookup yields CDR1 SGHRS and CDR2 YFSETQ. The CDR3 loop spans 16 amino acids. CDR3 sequence (DNA): TGCGCCAGCAGCTTGGATCGACAACCCGCGTCCTACGAGCAGTACTTC. Protein: CASSLDRQPASYEQYF.

CDR3 sequence (DNA): TGTGCCAGCAGTTACGGCCGAACTACCTGGACAGGTGGGACCTACGAGCAGTACTTC. This gives the protein CASSYGRTTWTGGTYEQYF. This rearrangement joins TRBV6-2 or TRBV6-3 to TRBJ2-7; TRBD1 matches at 7 bases. The length of the CDR3 is 19 residues. CDR1 is MNHEY, CDR2 SVGEGT, per germline. The V segment lost 2 bases and the J segment 2 bases; nucleotides outside the gene matches: 18.